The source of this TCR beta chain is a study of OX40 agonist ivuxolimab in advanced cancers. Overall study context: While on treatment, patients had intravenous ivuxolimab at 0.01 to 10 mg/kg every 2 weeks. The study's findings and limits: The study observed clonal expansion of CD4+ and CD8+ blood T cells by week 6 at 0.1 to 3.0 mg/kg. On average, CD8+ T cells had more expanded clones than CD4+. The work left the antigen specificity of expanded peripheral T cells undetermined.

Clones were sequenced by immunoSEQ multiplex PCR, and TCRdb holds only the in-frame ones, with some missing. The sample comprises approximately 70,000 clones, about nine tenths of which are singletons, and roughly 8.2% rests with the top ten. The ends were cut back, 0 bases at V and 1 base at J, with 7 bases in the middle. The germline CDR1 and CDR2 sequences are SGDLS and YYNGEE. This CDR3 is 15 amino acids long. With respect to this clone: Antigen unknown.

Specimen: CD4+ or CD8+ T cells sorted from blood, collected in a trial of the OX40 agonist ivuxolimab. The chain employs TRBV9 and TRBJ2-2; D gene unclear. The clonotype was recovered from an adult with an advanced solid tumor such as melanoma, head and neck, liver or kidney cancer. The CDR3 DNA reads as TGTGCCAGCAGCGTAGAGCCCTTGAACACCGGGGAGCTGTTTTTT. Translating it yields CASSVEPLNTGELFF.